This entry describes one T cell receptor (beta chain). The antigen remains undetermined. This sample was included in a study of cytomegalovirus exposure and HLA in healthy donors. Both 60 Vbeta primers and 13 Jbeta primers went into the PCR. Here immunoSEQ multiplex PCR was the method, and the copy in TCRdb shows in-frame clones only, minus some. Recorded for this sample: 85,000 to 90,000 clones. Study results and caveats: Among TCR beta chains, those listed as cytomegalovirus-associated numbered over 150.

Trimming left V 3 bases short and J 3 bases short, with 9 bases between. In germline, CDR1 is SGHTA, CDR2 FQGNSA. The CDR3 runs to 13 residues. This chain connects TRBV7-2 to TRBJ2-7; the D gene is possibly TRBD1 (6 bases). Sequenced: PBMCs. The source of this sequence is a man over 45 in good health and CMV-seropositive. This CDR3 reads CASSFATGYEQYV. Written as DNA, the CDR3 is TGTGCCAGCAGCTTTGCGACAGGCTACGAGCAGTACGTC.